The next 17 T cell receptor beta chains were all read from a single sample in a study of T cells of healthy individuals. Using its own MiXCR run on the 5' RACE reads, TCRdb lists one record per CDR3 protein. The table records more than 60,000 distinct CDR3 sequences, under 20% of them present only once. These receptors were collected from a human donor in good health.

Ten or more counts support this clonotype. The gene calls are TRBV11-1 and TRBJ1-1; 7 bases are a match to TRBD1. After removal of 4 bases from V and 0 bases from J, the junction contained 5 bases not matched to a gene. Germline V gene sequence: CDR1 SGHAT, CDR2 FQDESV (reference sequence). The CDR3 is made up of 15 amino acids. The CDR3 sequence is CASSSGTVMNTEAFF. CDR3 bases: TGTGCCAGCAGCTCCGGGACAGTCATGAACACTGAAGCTTTCTTT.

This clonotype was recorded at least ten times. The V gene is TRBV6-5, the J gene TRBJ2-7, with 7 bases fitting TRBD1. CDR1 is MNHEY and CDR2 is SVGAGI in the germline V gene. Unmatched junction bases numbered 5, after V lost 5 bases and J lost 4 bases. The CDR3 has 13 amino acids. The CDR3 spells CASSPGTAYEQYF. CDR3 bases: TGTGCCAGCAGTCCCGGGACAGCATACGAGCAGTACTTC.

This clonotype was counted at least ten times. The chain is built from TRBV12-3 or TRBV12-4 and TRBJ2-2; the D gene could be TRBD1 or TRBD2 (5 bases each). This CDR3 is 16 amino acids long. Trimming took 5 bases from V and 6 from J, leaving 19 bases between them. The CDR3, as DNA: TGTGCCAGCAGTCCACAGGTCCTAGAGGGGTCCGGGGAGCTGTTTTTT. This codes for CASSPQVLEGSGELFF.

This clonotype was counted ten times or more. The chain has TRBV5-5 and TRBJ2-3, with TRBD1 matching 8 bases. With V trimmed by 0 bases and J by 6 bases, 21 bases remained unmatched. Germline V gives CDR1 SGHKS, CDR2 YYEKEE (reference sequence). The CDR3 spans 20 residues. CDR3 nucleotide sequence: TGTGCCAGCAGCTTGGTTGCGACCTTAGGACAGGGTCAGGGAAGGGATACGCAGTATTTT. Protein: CASSLVATLGQGQGRDTQYF.

V gene TRBV5-1 combines with J gene TRBJ2-1, with TRBD2 matching over 10 bases. The V and J ends lost 0 bases and 4 bases, in that order; junction bases with no gene match: 4. The CDR3 totals 16 residues. CDR1 and CDR2 (germline): SGHRS, YFSETQ. The DNA for the CDR3 is TGCGCCAGCAGCTTGGTGTCTAGCGGGGGATACAATGAGCAGTTCTTC. Translated: CASSLVSSGGYNEQFF.

A few counts support this clonotype. The V call is TRBV2, the J call TRBJ2-2, with TRBD1 identical over 7 bases. From germline, CDR1 is SNHLY and CDR2 FYNNEI. CDR3 length: 15 amino acids. J lost 6 bases, V lost 1 base, and 5 bases had no gene match. The CDR3 DNA reads TGTGCCAGCAGTGAAGGACAGGGTGTTGCCGGGGAGCTGTTTTTT. This gives the protein CASSEGQGVAGELFF.

This clonotype was detected a few times. The chain joins TRBV6-2 or TRBV6-3 to TRBJ1-1; D remains ambiguous. The V and J ends lost 6 bases and 1 base respectively, with 12 bases between them. CDR1 MNHEY and CDR2 SVGEGT come from the germline V gene. The CDR3 is made up of 14 amino acids. The CDR3 DNA is TGTGCCAGCAGCCACGATGAGAAGAACACTGAAGCTTTCTTT. Its translation is CASSHDEKNTEAFF.

Worth noting for this clonotype: The junction and the germline gene differ at one end; a read error may be behind it. The chain is built from TRBV28 and TRBJ2-4, with 13 bases matching TRBD2. This CDR3 is 13 amino acids long. Germline CDR1 reads MDHEN; CDR2 reads SYDVKM. The CDR3 coding sequence is TGTGCCAGCAGTTTGTCCGGGACTAGCGGGATTAGCTTC. Translating it yields CASSLSGTSGISF.

Only a few counts were recorded for this clonotype. The chain joins TRBV3-1 to TRBJ2-4; 8 bases align to TRBD2. The CDR3 has 15 amino acids. The J segment lost 9 bases and the V segment lost 0 bases, leaving 7 bases of the junction unmatched. CDR1 is LGHDT and CDR2 is YNNKEL in the germline V gene (reference sequence). CDR3 DNA sequence: TGTGCCAGCAGCCAAGAATCGGGGGGGGCCTCCATTCAGTACTTC. Residues: CASSQESGGASIQYF.

This clonotype was seen many times. V usage is TRBV5-4 and J usage is TRBJ2-3; perhaps TRBD2 as D (6 bases). V was shortened by 4 bases and J by 0 bases, with 18 bases between the two germline ends. The germline CDR1 and CDR2 sequences are SGHNT and YYREEE (reference sequence). The CDR3 consists of 17 residues. DNA of the CDR3: TGTGCCAGCAGCCAGTTCCCGCGGGGAACTAGCACAGATACGCAGTATTTT. This encodes CASSQFPRGTSTDTQYF. Full variable domain (rest looked up from reference TRBV5-4 and TRBJ2-3): ETGVTQSPTHLIKTRGQQVTLRCSSQSGHNTVSWYQQALGQGPQFIFQYYREEENGRGNFPPRFSGLQFPNYSSELNVNALELDDSALYLCASSQFPRGTSTDTQYFGPGTRLTVL.

This clonotype showed up many times. J is TRBJ1-1 and V is TRBV30; no clear D gene. Germline loops: CDR1 GTSNPN, CDR2 SVGIG (reference sequence). The V and J ends lost 1 base and 3 bases respectively, with 9 bases between them. The CDR3 extends over 13 amino acids. The CDR3 loop is CAWSEDGDTEAFF. CDR3 nucleotide sequence: TGTGCCTGGAGTGAGGACGGGGACACTGAAGCTTTCTTT.

This clonotype was counted ten times or more. The chain couples TRBV29-1 to TRBJ1-1, with D uncertain. V was clipped by 4 bases and J by 7 bases, with 7 bases between them. CDR1 and CDR2 from the germline V gene are SQVTM and ANQGSEA. This CDR3 spans 10 amino acids. For the CDR3, the DNA is TGCAGCGTTGTTCCTGGTGAAGCTTTCTTT. It translates to CSVVPGEAFF.

This clonotype was detected only a few times. The rearrangement links TRBV12-3 or TRBV12-4 to TRBJ1-1, with D hard to call. Trimming cost V 4 bases and J 2 bases, with 8 bases left between them. CDR3 length equals 13 residues. CDR3 amino acids: CASSYQSNTEAFF. CDR3 bases: TGTGCCAGCAGTTATCAGAGTAACACTGAAGCTTTCTTT.

This clonotype was counted many times. This sequence joins TRBV19 and TRBJ1-5; tentative D call: TRBD1 (6 bases). The CDR3 extends over 16 amino acids. CDR1 is LNHDA and CDR2 is SQIVND in the germline V gene (reference sequence). Trimming removed 4 bases at V and 4 bases at J, with 17 bases between. The CDR3 is CASSNFARTVNQPQHF. In DNA form, the CDR3 reads TGTGCCAGTAGTAATTTCGCCCGGACAGTGAATCAGCCCCAGCATTTT.

In its sample, this clonotype was seen a few times. The J gene is TRBJ1-1, the V gene TRBV6-1; D is uncertain. This CDR3 region has 11 residues. In germline, CDR1 is MNHNS, CDR2 SASEGT. The V and J ends lost 7 bases and 1 base respectively, with 4 bases between them. The CDR3 nucleotides are TGTGCCAGCACAGGGAACACTGAAGCTTTCTTT. Amino acid sequence: CASTGNTEAFF.

The V and J genes are TRBV7-9 and TRBJ1-3, with a possible D match to TRBD1 (5 bases). CDR1 is SEHNR and CDR2 is FQNEAQ in the germline V gene (reference sequence). The V gene lost 0 bases and the J gene lost 0 bases, with 15 bases spanning the gap. The CDR3 length is 18 residues. CDR3 in DNA: TGTGCCAGCAGCTTAGCCCGACAGCAAACCTACTCTGGAAACACCATATATTTT. Protein sequence: CASSLARQQTYSGNTIYF.

This clonotype was found many times. The gene calls are TRBV6-2 or TRBV6-3 and TRBJ2-1, with D tentatively TRBD2 (5 bases). Trimming cost V 6 bases and J 7 bases, with 13 bases left between them. This CDR3 is 13 amino acids long. Germline loops: CDR1 MNHEY, CDR2 SVGEGT. In DNA form, the CDR3 reads TGTGCCAGCAGCCCTCCGGGGAGAAATGAGCAGTTCTTC. Encoded protein: CASSPPGRNEQFF.